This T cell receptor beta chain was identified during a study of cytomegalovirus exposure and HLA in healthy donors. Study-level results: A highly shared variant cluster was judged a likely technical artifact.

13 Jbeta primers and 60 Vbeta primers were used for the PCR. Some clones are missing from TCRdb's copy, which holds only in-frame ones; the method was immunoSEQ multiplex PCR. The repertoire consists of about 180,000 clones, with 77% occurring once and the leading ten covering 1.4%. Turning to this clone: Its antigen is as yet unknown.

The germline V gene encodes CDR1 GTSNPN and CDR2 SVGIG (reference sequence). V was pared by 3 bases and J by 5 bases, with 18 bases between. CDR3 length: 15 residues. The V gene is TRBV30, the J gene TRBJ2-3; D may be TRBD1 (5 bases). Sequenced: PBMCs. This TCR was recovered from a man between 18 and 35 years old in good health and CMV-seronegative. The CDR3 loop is CAWRAQALRQDTQYF. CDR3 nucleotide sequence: TGTGCCTGGAGAGCACAGGCCCTGCGGCAAGATACGCAGTATTTT.